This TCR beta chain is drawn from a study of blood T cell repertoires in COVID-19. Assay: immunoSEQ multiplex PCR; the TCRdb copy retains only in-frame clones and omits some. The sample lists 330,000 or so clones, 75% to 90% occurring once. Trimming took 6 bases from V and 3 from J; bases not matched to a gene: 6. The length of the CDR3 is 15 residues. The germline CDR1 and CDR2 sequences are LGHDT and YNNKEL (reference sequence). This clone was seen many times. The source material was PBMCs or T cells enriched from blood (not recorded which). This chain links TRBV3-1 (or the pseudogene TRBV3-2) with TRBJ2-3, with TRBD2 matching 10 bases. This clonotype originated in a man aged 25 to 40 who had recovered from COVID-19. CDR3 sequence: CASSPSGGVTDTQYF. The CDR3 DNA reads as TGTGCCAGCAGTCCGAGCGGGGGGGTTACAGATACGCAGTATTTT.